This T cell receptor (beta chain) was found in a study of T cell repertoires in cytomegalovirus infection. Findings and limits, study-wide: HLA-C-restricted, CMV-specific TCR beta clonotypes were dominant ex vivo.

CDR3 length: 15 amino acids. Germline CDR1 reads SGHKS; CDR2 reads YYEKEE (reference sequence). V dropped 5 bases and J dropped 5; count of bases not matched to a gene: 10. This clonotype came up many times. As yet, its antigen is unknown. TCRdb analysed the reads with MiXCR anew, one entry per CDR3 protein. The sample lists just under 300,000 distinct CDR3 sequences; roughly a tenth were seen once. The chain has TRBV5-5 and TRBJ2-1, with 7 bases matching TRBD1. Sample: PBMCs. The receptor was isolated from a human donor in good health (CMV status not recorded). Some clones in this sample may be carry-over from other donors' samples. As DNA, the CDR3 is TGTGCCAGCAGTTCGACAGGGACGAAGAACAATGAGCAGTTCTTC. Its protein is CASSSTGTKNNEQFF.